The next 20 T cell receptor beta chains were all read from a single sample in a study of tumor-infiltrating lymphocytes in localized non-small cell lung cancer. The assay was immunoSEQ multiplex PCR, and TCRdb's table has in-frame clones only and misses some. The sample lists 3,500 to 4,000 clones; around 50% were seen once. The sample consisted of uninvolved lung tissue not adjacent to the tumor. The receptor set was obtained from a human donor with non-small cell lung cancer.

The gene calls are TRBV10-3 and TRBJ2-7, with D tentatively TRBD2 (6 bases). The CDR3 runs 15 residues. CDR1 is ENHRY and CDR2 is SYGVKD in the germline V gene. Trimming took 3 bases from V and 0 from J, leaving 12 bases between them. CDR3 residues: CAISDSLATSYEQYF. DNA for the CDR3: TGTGCCATCAGTGATAGCCTAGCGACCTCCTACGAGCAGTACTTC.

CDR3 nucleotide sequence: TGTGCCAGCAGTTTCGGGAGGGGAGGACACAATGAGCAGTTCTTC. It encodes CASSFGRGGHNEQFF. The chain recombines TRBV6-5 with TRBJ2-1; 8 bases line up with TRBD2. This CDR3 is built from 15 residues. Germline values: CDR1 MNHEY, CDR2 SVGAGI. Trimming cost V 4 bases and J 5 bases; bases outside gene matches: 7.

The V and J genes are TRBV19 and TRBJ2-3, with D perhaps matching TRBD2 (7 bases). CDR3 size: 13 residues. CDR1 is LNHDA and CDR2 is SQIVND in the germline V gene (reference sequence). Trimming took off 8 bases at V and 6 bases at J, with 15 bases between the two ends. CDR3 coding DNA: TGTGCCAGTGGGAGGGGGGTAAGCGATACGCAGTATTTT. Translated, it gives CASGRGVSDTQYF. Filled out from reference TRBV19 and TRBJ2-3, the complete variable domain reads DGGITQSPKYLFRKEGQNVTLSCEQNLNHDAMYWYRQDPGQGLRLIYYSQIVNDFQKGDIAEGYSVSREKKESFPLTVTSAQKNPTAFYLCASGRGVSDTQYFGPGTRLTVL.

This clone was detected only a few times. The CDR3 DNA sequence: TGTGCCACCAATAGGGCGGAAGATACGCAGTATTTT. It yields the protein CATNRAEDTQYF. V usage is TRBV15 and J usage is TRBJ2-3; D is unresolved. This CDR3 is 12 amino acids long. The germline V gene has CDR1 LNHNV and CDR2 YYDKDF (reference sequence). V was clipped by 7 bases and J by 5 bases, with 10 bases between them.

By share, this clone ranks as medium-sized. This sequence joins TRBV19 and TRBJ2-1; D not resolved. The length of the CDR3 is 13 residues. In germline, CDR1 is LNHDA, CDR2 SQIVND (reference sequence). Trimming left V 5 bases short and J 7 bases short, with 12 bases between. This CDR3 is CASSFTSINEQFF. CDR3 DNA: TGTGCCAGTAGTTTCACCTCTATAAATGAGCAGTTCTTC. The whole variable domain, remainder taken from reference TRBV19 and TRBJ2-1, is DGGITQSPKYLFRKEGQNVTLSCEQNLNHDAMYWYRQDPGQGLRLIYYSQIVNDFQKGDIAEGYSVSREKKESFPLTVTSAQKNPTAFYLCASSFTSINEQFFGPGTRLTVL.

The V and J genes are TRBV4-3 and TRBJ1-2; no definite D call. The CDR3 totals 14 residues. V gave up 2 bases and J gave up 4 bases, with 11 bases separating them. From germline, CDR1 is LGHNA and CDR2 YSLEER. CDR3 residues: CASSQSQRVYGYTF. The CDR3 DNA follows: TGCGCCAGCAGCCAATCGCAAAGGGTCTATGGCTACACCTTC.

The CDR3, as DNA: TGTGCCAGCAGTGAAGAGGGGGTTCTGGAAGATACGCAGTATTTT. This sequence encodes CASSEEGVLEDTQYF. The chain combines TRBV6-1 with TRBJ2-3; TRBD1 might be the D (6 bases). Germline V CDR1 and CDR2: MNHNS, SASEGT. The CDR3 length is 15 residues. V gave up 1 base and J gave up 5 bases, with 13 bases separating them.

The chain carries TRBV29-1 and TRBJ2-5; D not certain. Germline values: CDR1 SQVTM, CDR2 ANQGSEA. Trimming stripped 5 bases from V and 13 bases from J, with 17 bases between. The CDR3 sequence is 11 residues long. This CDR3 reads CSVFSTEAGYF. The DNA of the CDR3 is TGCAGCGTTTTCTCGACGGAAGCAGGGTACTTC.

The chain recombines TRBV15 with TRBJ2-5; D remains ambiguous. This CDR3 spans 15 amino acids. Germline V gene sequence: CDR1 LNHNV, CDR2 YYDKDF (reference sequence). Trimming removed 5 bases from V and 2 bases from J, with 15 bases in between. The CDR3 region has the DNA TGTGCCACCAGCCGTGTAGTTTCACCGCAAGAGACCCAGTACTTC. Translation: CATSRVVSPQETQYF.

This chain links TRBV30 with TRBJ1-1; D ambiguous. CDR3 length: 11 amino acids. Trimming took 4 bases from V and 2 from J, leaving 5 bases between them. CDR1 is GTSNPN, CDR2 SVGIG, per germline (reference sequence). The DNA for the CDR3 is TGTGCCTGGAACAGAAACACTGAAGCTTTCTTT. It translates to CAWNRNTEAFF.

By sample fraction, this clone is medium-sized. V and J are TRBV14 and TRBJ1-1; weak D call: TRBD1 (5 bases). This CDR3 spans 14 amino acids. Trimming shortened V by 3 bases and J by 5 bases, and 13 bases separated the two germline ends. The germline gives CDR1 SGHDN, CDR2 FVKESK. CDR3 sequence (DNA): TGTGCCAGCAGCCATACAGGACGGGGGACTGAAGCTTTCTTT. This encodes CASSHTGRGTEAFF.

The chain combines TRBV28 with TRBJ2-5, with D possibly matching TRBD2 (6 bases). The CDR3 runs to 15 residues. Looked up from germline, CDR1 is MDHEN and CDR2 is SYDVKM. The germline V and J ends were trimmed by 6 bases and 1 base, with 15 bases remaining between them. CDR3 sequence: CASSFALATQETQYF. CDR3 DNA: TGTGCCAGCAGCTTCGCGCTAGCGACCCAAGAGACCCAGTACTTC.

The chain combines TRBV9 with TRBJ2-5; D is possibly TRBD2 (5 bases). Germline loops: CDR1 SGDLS, CDR2 YYNGEE. The CDR3 spans 13 residues. The ends were cut back, 3 bases at V and 5 bases at J, with 11 bases in the middle. CDR3: CASSDGVPETQYF. CDR3 nucleotides: TGTGCCAGCAGCGACGGGGTTCCGGAGACCCAGTACTTC.

This chain joins TRBV25-1 and TRBJ2-2, with TRBD2 matching over 8 bases. The ends lost 7 bases at V and 7 bases at J; junction bases unmatched: 5. The CDR3 is 13 residues long. In germline, CDR1 is MGHDK, CDR2 SYGVNS. CDR3 DNA sequence: TGTGCCAGCATGGGGAGCGGGGGCGGGGAGCTGTTTTTT. Translation gives CASMGSGGGELFF.

The chain has TRBV30 and TRBJ2-3; 10 bases are shared with TRBD2. Unmatched junction bases numbered 14, after V lost 8 bases and J lost 6 bases. The CDR3 consists of 15 residues. Per the germline V gene, CDR1 is GTSNPN and CDR2 is SVGIG (reference sequence). The CDR3 here is CAGEGLAGVPDTQYF. CDR3 bases: TGTGCCGGGGAAGGGCTAGCGGGAGTACCGGATACGCAGTATTTT.

The chain employs TRBV20-1 and TRBJ2-3, with TRBD2 as a possible D gene (6 bases). V was trimmed by 6 bases and J by 6 bases, leaving 10 bases between them. In germline, CDR1 is DFQATT, CDR2 SNEGSKA (reference sequence). There are 11 residues in the CDR3. CDR3 nucleotides: TGCAGTGCGCCAGGAGGGGATACGCAGTATTTT. This codes for CSAPGGDTQYF.

J is TRBJ1-4 and V is TRBV20-1; D is uncertain. V shed 3 bases and J shed 12 bases, with 11 bases lying between them. The CDR3 is 11 residues long. CDR1 is DFQATT and CDR2 is SNEGSKA in the germline V gene (reference sequence). CDR3 DNA sequence: TGCAGTGCTAGTAGCAGACGAGAACTGTTTTTT. It codes for CSASSRRELFF.

CDR3 sequence reads: CAWTLGAGELFF. In DNA, the CDR3 is TGTGCCTGGACTCTCGGGGCCGGGGAGCTGTTTTTT. J is TRBJ2-2 and V is TRBV30; maybe TRBD2 (5 bases). V gave up 4 bases and J gave up 6 bases, with 9 bases separating them. This CDR3 has 12 residues. The V gene's germline CDR1 is GTSNPN and CDR2 SVGIG (reference sequence).

About this clone: One junction end disagrees with the germline gene, perhaps due to a read error. V and J are TRBV7-2 and TRBJ1-2, with unresolved D. The CDR3 length is 12 residues. Germline V gene sequence: CDR1 SGHTA, CDR2 FQGNSA. The CDR3 DNA reads TGTGCCAGCAGGTTAGACGTCTATGGCTACACCTTC. Its translation: CASRLDVYGYTF.

The rearrangement joins TRBV7-9 to TRBJ2-5; tentatively, D is TRBD2 (6 bases). The CDR3 is made up of 14 amino acids. Germline CDR1 SEHNR, CDR2 FQNEAQ (reference sequence). V was pared by 3 bases and J by 4 bases, with 12 bases between. The CDR3 region is CASSFLGEVETQYF. CDR3 in DNA: TGTGCCAGCAGCTTTTTGGGGGAGGTAGAGACCCAGTACTTC. Drawing the rest from reference TRBV7-9 and TRBJ2-5, the complete variable domain is DTGVSQNPRHKITKRGQNVTFRCDPISEHNRLYWYRQTLGQGPEFLTYFQNEAQLEKSRLLSDRFSAERPKGSFSTLEIQRTEQGDSAMYLCASSFLGEVETQYFGPGTRLLVL.